This T cell receptor beta chain comes out of a study of blood T cell repertoires in COVID-19. Study at large: PBMCs, B-cell-depleted T cells, or T cells were the source of the cDNA or gDNA that made up the material.

Cohorts were determined from participant-reported clinical history. Each recovered donor of Cohort 3 presented with two negative PCRs, clearance, or symptom resolution. Original processing methods: Estimation of nucleated cell counts relied on the amplification of reference gene primers. Some clones are missing from TCRdb's copy, which holds only in-frame ones; the method was immunoSEQ multiplex PCR. That table is the source of V, J and clone size, and D and trimming were worked out from the DNA. This table holds over 150,000 clones, 65% to 85% found once. Sequencing was carried out using PBMCs or T cells enriched from blood (not recorded which). The origin of this receptor is a woman aged 25 to 45 who had recovered from COVID-19.

CDR3 region: CASSGGFPSTYEQYF. The CDR3 region has the DNA TGTGCCAGTAGTGGCGGGTTCCCGTCAACCTACGAGCAGTACTTC. The J gene is TRBJ2-7, the V gene TRBV19; a weak D match, TRBD2 (5 bases). The V gene's germline CDR1 is LNHDA and CDR2 SQIVND (reference sequence). This CDR3 region has 15 residues. V shed 5 bases and J shed 2 bases, with 16 bases lying between them.